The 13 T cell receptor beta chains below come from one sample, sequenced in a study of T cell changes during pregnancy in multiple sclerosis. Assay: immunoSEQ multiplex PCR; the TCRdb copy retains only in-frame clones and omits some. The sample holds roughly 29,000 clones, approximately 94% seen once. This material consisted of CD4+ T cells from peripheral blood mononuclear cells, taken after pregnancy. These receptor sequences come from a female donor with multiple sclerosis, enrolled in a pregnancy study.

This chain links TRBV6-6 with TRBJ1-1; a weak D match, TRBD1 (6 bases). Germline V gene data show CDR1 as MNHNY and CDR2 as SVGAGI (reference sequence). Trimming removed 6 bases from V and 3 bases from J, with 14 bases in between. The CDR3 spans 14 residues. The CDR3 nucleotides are TGTGCCAGCAGCCGATCCGACAGGTACACTGAAGCTTTCTTT. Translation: CASSRSDRYTEAFF.

The CDR3 sequence: CASSPPDRSKGYTF. CDR3 DNA: TGTGCCAGCAGCCCCCCCGACAGGTCCAAAGGCTACACCTTC. The J gene is TRBJ1-2, the V gene TRBV7-2; D is possibly TRBD1 (6 bases). V lost 5 bases to trimming and J lost 8 bases, with 18 bases between them. The CDR3 covers 14 residues. Looked up from germline, CDR1 is SGHTA and CDR2 is FQGNSA.

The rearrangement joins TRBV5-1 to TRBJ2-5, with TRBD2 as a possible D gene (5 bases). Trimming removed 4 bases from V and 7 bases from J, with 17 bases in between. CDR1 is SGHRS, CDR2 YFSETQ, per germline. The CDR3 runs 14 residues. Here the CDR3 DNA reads TGCGCCAGCAGCGTGGTCGGGGTCCCCCGGACCCAGTACTTC. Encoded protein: CASSVVGVPRTQYF.

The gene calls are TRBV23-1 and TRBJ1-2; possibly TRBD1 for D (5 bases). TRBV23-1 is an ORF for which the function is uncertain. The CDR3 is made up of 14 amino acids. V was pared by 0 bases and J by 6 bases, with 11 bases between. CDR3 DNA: TGCGCCAGCAGTCAATCCAACAAGGGGAATGGCTACACCTTC. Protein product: CASSQSNKGNGYTF.

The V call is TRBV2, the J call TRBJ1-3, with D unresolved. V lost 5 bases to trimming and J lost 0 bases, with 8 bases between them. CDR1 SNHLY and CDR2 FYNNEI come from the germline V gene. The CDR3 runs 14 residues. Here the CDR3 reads CASSPESSGNTIYF. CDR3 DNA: TGTGCCAGCAGTCCTGAGAGCTCTGGAAACACCATATATTTT.

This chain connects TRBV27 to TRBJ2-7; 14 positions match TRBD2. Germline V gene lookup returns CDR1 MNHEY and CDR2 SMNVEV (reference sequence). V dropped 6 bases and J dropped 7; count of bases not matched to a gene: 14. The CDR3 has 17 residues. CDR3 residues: CASSPTSTGLAGVEQYF. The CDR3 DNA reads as TGTGCCAGCAGCCCAACGAGTACGGGACTAGCGGGAGTGGAGCAGTACTTC.

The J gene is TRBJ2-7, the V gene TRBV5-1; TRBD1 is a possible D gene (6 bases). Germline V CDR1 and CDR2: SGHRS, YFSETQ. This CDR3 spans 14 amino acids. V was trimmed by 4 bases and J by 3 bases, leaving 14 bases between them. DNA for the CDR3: TGCGCCAGCAGCATAGGACAGCTGGGCTACGAGCAGTACTTC. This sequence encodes CASSIGQLGYEQYF.

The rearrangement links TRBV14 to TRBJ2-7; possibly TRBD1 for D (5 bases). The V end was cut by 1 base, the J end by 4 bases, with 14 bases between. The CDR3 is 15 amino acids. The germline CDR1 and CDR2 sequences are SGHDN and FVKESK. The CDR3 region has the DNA TGTGCCAGCAGCCAAGTGTCGTCAGGGAAATACGAGCAGTACTTC. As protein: CASSQVSSGKYEQYF. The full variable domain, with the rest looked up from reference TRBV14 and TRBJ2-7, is EAGVTQFPSHSVIEKGQTVTLRCDPISGHDNLYWYRRVMGKEIKFLLHFVKESKQDESGMPNNRFLAERTGGTYSTLKVQPAELEDSGVYFCASSQVSSGKYEQYFGPGTRLTVT.

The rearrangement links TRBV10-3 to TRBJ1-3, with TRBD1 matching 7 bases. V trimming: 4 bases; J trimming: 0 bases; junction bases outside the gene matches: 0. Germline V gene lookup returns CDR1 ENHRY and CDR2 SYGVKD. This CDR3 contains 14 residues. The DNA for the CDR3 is TGTGCCATCAGTGGGACAGGCTCTGGAAACACCATATATTTT. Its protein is CAISGTGSGNTIYF.

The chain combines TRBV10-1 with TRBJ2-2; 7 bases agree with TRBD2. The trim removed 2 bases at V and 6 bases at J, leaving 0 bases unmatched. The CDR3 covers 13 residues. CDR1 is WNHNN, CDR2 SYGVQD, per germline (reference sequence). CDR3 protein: CASSEAGAGELFF. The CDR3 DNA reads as TGCGCCAGCAGTGAGGCGGGGGCCGGGGAGCTGTTTTTT.

In DNA form, the CDR3 reads TGTGCCAGCAGCTTATGGCGGCCGGGGAACACTGAAGCTTTCTTT. Translated: CASSLWRPGNTEAFF. The chain carries TRBV5-6 and TRBJ1-1; D gene ambiguous. Trimming pared 2 bases from V and 1 base from J, leaving 12 bases between. CDR1 is SGHDT, CDR2 YYEEEE, per germline. The CDR3 is 15 amino acids.

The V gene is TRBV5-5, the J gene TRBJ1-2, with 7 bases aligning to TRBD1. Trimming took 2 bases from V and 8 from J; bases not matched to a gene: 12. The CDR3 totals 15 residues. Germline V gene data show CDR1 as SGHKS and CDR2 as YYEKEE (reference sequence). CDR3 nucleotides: TGTGCCAGCAGCTTCAGTGACACAGGGGAAGGAGGCTACACCTTC. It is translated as CASSFSDTGEGGYTF.

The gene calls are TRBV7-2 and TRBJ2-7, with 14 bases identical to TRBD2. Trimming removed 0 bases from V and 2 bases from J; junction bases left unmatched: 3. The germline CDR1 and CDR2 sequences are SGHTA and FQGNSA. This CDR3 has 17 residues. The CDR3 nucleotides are TGTGCCAGCAGCTTAGCGACGGGACTAGCGGGGGCCTACGAGCAGTACTTC. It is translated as CASSLATGLAGAYEQYF.